This T cell receptor (beta chain) comes out of a study of T cells in Graves' hyperthyroidism and ophthalmopathy. Background on the study: Peripheral blood samples were taken at initial diagnosis, prior to any treatment. Points from the study as a whole: Blood also held most thyroid clonotypes expanded beyond 0.001.

RNA transcripts were the template for amplifying TCR beta CDR3 regions. First-round RT-PCR with HTBI primers amplified the TCR CDR3 region. TCRdb reprocessed the multiplex PCR reads with MiXCR, giving one entry per CDR3 protein. The sample gives 700,000 to 950,000 distinct CDR3 sequences, approximately 36% of which show up once; around a third is in the top ten. The CDR3 length is 16 residues. The germline V gene encodes CDR1 SGHKS and CDR2 YYEKEE (reference sequence). J gave up 6 bases and V 0 bases, and 8 bases lay outside the gene matches. In its sample, this clonotype was seen once. As yet, its antigen is unknown.

Sequencing input: blood. The TCR originated in a woman aged 40 to 50 with Graves' hyperthyroidism. V gene TRBV5-5 combines with J gene TRBJ2-5; 10 nucleotides align to TRBD2. CDR3 in DNA: TGTGCCAGCAGCTTGGGGATAGCGGGAGGATTAAAGACCCAGTACTTC. Translated, it gives CASSLGIAGGLKTQYF.